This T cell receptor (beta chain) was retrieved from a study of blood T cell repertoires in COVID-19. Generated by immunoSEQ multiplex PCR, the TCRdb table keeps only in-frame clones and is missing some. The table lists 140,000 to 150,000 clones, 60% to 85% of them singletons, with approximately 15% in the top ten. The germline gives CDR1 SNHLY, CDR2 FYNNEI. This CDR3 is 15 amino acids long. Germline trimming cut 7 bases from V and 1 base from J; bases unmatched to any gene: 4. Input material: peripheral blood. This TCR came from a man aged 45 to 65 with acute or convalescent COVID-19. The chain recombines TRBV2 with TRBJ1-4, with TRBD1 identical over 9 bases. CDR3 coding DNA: TGTGCCAGCACCCGACAGGGGGTAACTAATGAAAAACTGTTTTTT. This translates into CASTRQGVTNEKLFF.